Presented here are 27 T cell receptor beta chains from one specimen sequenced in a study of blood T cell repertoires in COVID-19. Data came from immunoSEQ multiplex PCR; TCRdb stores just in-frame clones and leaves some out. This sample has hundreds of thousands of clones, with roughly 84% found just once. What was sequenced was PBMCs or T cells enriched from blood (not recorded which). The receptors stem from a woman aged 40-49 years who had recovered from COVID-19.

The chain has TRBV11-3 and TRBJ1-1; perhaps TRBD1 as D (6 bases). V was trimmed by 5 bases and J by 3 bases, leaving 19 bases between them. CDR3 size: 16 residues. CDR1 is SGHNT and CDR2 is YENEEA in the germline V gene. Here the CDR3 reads CASSPPLFYRDTEAFF. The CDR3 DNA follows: TGTGCCAGCAGCCCCCCCCTCTTCTACAGGGACACTGAAGCTTTCTTT.

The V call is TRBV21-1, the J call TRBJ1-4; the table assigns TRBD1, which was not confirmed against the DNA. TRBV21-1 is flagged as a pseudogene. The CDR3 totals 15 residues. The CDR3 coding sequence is TGTGCCAGCAGCCACCCGGGTAAGGGGAATGAAAAACTGTTTTTT. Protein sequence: CASSHPGKGNEKLFF.

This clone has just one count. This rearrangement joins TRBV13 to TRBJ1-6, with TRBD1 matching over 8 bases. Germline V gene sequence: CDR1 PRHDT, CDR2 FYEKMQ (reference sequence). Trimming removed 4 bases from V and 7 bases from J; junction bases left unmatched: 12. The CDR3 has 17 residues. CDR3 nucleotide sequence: TGTGCCAGCAGCTCCCCTACCCTCGACAGGGGAAATTCACCCCTCCACTTT. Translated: CASSSPTLDRGNSPLHF.

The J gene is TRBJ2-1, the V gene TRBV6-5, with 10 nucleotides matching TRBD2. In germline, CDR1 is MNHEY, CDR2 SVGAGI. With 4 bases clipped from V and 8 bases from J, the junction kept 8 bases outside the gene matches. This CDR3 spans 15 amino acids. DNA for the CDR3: TGTGCCAGCAGTTTTACTAGCGGGACTATCGATGAGCAGTTCTTC. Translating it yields CASSFTSGTIDEQFF.

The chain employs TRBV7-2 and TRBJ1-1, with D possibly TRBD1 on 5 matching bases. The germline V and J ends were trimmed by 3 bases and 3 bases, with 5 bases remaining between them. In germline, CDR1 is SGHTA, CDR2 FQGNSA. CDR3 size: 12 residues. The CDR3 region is CASSLTDTEAFF. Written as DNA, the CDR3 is TGTGCCAGCAGCTTGACAGACACTGAAGCTTTCTTT.

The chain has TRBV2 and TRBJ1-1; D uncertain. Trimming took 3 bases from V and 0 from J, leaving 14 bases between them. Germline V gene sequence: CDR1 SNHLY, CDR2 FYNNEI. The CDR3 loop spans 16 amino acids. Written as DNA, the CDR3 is TGTGCCAGCAGTGAGGACTACGGCAGGATGAACACTGAAGCTTTCTTT. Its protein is CASSEDYGRMNTEAFF.

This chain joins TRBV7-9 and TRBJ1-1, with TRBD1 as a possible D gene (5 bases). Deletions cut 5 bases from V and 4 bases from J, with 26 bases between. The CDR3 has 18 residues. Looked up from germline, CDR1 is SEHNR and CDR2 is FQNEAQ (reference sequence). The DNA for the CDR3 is TGTGCCAGCAGCACGGGAGTGGACACCGAGTTGCGGGGCACTGAAGCTTTCTTT. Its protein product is CASSTGVDTELRGTEAFF.

CDR3 DNA sequence: TGCAGCGTGGGTGAGCGGGTTTTCTACAGGGAGCAGTTCTTC. Translated, it gives CSVGERVFYREQFF. This rearrangement joins TRBV29-1 to TRBJ2-1, with a weak D call TRBD2 (6 bases). This CDR3 has 14 amino acids. The germline CDR1 and CDR2 sequences are SQVTM and ANQGSEA. V lost 6 bases and J lost 10, with 22 bases in between.

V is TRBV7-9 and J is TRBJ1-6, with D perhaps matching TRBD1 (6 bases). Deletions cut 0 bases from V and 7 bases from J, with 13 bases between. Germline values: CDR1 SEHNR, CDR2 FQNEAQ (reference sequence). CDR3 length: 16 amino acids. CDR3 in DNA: TGTGCCAGCAGCTTAGCGTCCGGGACACTCAATTCACCCCTCCACTTT. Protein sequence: CASSLASGTLNSPLHF.

CDR3 nucleotides: TGTGCCTGGTCGGAAATAGCGGAGATCAATGAGCAGTTCTTC. Protein sequence: CAWSEIAEINEQFF. This chain links TRBV30 with TRBJ2-1; tentatively, D is TRBD2 (6 bases). Trimming took 5 bases from V and 6 from J, leaving 17 bases between them. Germline CDR1 GTSNPN, CDR2 SVGIG (reference sequence). CDR3 length equals 14 residues.

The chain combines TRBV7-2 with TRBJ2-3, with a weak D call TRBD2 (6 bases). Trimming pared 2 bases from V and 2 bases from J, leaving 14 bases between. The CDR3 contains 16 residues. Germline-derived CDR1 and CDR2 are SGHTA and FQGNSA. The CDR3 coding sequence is TGTGCCAGCAGCTTACCAGCGGGCCTTTCCACAGATACGCAGTATTTT. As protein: CASSLPAGLSTDTQYF.

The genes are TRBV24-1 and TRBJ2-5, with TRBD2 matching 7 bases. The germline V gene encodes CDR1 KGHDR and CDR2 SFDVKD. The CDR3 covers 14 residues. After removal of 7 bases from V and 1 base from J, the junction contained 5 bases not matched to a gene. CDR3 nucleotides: TGTGCCACCAGCGGACGCGGGAGCCAAGAGACCCAGTACTTC. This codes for CATSGRGSQETQYF.

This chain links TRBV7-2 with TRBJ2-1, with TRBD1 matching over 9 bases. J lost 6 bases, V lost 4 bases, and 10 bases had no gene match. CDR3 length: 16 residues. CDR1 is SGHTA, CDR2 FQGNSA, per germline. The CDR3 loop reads CASSWLGQGIGNEQFF. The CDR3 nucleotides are TGTGCCAGCAGCTGGTTGGGACAGGGTATAGGCAATGAGCAGTTCTTC. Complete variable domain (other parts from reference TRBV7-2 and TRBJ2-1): GAGVSQSPSNKVTEKGKDVELRCDPISGHTALYWYRQSLGQGLEFLIYFQGNSAPDKSGLPSDRFSAERTGGSVSTLTIQRTQQEDSAVYLCASSWLGQGIGNEQFFGPGTRLTVL.

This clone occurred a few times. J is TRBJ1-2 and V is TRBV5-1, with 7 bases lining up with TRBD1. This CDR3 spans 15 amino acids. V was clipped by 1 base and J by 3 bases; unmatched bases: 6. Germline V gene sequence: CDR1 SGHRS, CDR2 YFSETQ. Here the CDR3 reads CASSLLLGTDYGYTF. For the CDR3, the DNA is TGCGCCAGCAGCTTGTTACTTGGGACAGACTATGGCTACACCTTC.

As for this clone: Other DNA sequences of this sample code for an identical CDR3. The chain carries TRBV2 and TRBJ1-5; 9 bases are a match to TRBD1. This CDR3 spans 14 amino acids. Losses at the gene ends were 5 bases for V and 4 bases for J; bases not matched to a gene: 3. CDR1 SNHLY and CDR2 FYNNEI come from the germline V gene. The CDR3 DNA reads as TGTGCCAGCAGTAGAGACAGGGGGAATCAGCCCCAGCATTTT. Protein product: CASSRDRGNQPQHF.

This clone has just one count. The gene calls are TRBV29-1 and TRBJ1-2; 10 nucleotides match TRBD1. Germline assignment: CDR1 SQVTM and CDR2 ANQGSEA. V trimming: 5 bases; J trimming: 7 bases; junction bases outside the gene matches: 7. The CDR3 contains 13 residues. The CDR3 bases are TGCAGCGTTCTACGACAGGGGGCTGGTGGCTACACCTTC. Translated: CSVLRQGAGGYTF.

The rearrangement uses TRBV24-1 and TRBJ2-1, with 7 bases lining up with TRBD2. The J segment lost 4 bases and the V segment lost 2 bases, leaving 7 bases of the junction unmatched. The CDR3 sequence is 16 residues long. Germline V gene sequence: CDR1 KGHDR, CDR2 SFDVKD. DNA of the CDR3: TGTGCCACCAGTGATTCACTAGCGCCTCAATACAATGAGCAGTTCTTC. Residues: CATSDSLAPQYNEQFF.

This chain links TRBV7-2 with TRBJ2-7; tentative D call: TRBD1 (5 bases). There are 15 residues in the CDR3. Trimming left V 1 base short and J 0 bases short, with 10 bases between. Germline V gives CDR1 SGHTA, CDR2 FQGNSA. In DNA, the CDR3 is TGTGCCAGCAGCTTAGACAGGTTAAGCTCCTACGAGCAGTACGTC. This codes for CASSLDRLSSYEQYV.

CDR3 protein: CASSFQGRQPQHF. CDR3 in DNA: TGTGCCAGCAGTTTCCAGGGAAGACAGCCCCAGCATTTT. V is TRBV12-3 or TRBV12-4 and J is TRBJ1-5, with a weak D call TRBD1 (5 bases). This CDR3 contains 13 residues. The V end lost 3 bases, the J end lost 7 bases, and 10 bases lay between the germline ends.

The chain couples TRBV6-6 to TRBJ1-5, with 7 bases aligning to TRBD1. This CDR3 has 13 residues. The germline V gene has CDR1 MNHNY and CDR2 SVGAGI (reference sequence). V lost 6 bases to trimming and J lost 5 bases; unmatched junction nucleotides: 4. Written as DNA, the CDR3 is TGTGCCAGCAGACGACAGGGTGATCAGCCCCAGCATTTT. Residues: CASRRQGDQPQHF.

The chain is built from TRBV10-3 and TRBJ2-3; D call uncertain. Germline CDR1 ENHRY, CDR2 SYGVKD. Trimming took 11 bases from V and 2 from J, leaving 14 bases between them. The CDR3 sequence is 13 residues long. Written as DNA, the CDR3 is TGTGCCTCCAAACCCGACTCCACAGATACGCAGTATTTT. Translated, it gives CASKPDSTDTQYF.

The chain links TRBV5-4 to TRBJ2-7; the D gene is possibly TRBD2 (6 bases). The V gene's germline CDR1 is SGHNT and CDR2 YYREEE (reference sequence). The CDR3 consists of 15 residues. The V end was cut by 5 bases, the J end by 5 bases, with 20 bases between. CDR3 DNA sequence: TGTGCCAGCAGTTTTGGGCGGGGTATTGTTAACGAGCAGTACTTC. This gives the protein CASSFGRGIVNEQYF.

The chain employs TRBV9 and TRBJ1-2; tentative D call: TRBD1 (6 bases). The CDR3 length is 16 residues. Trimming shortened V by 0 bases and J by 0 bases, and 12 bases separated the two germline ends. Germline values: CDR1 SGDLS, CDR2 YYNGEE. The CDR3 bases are TGTGCCAGCAGCGTAGGAAGGGACACCACTAACTATGGCTACACCTTC. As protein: CASSVGRDTTNYGYTF.

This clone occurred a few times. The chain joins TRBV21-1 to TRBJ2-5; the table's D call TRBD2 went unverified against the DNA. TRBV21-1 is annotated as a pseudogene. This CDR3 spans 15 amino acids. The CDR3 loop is CASRPSGESQETQYF. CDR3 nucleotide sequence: TGTGCCAGCAGGCCCTCGGGGGAGTCACAAGAGACCCAGTACTTC.

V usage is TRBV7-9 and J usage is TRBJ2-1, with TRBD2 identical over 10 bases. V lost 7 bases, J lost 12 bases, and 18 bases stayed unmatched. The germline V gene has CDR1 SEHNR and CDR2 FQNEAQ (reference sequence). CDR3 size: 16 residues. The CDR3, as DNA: TGTGCCAGCAACCCGAGTGGACTAGCGGATCGTAGTGGGCAGTTCTTC. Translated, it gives CASNPSGLADRSGQFF.

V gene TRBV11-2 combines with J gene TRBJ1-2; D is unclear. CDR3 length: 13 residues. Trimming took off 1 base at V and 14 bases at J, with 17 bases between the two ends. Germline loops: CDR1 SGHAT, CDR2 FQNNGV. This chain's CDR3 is CASSLAEKLLVTF. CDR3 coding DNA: TGTGCCAGCAGCTTAGCAGAAAAACTATTAGTGACCTTC.

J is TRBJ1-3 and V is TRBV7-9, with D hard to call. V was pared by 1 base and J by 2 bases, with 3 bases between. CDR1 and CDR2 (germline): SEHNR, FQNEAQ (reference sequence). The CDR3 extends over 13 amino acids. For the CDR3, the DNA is TGTGCCAGCAGCTTAGGAGCTGGAAACACCATATATTTT. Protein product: CASSLGAGNTIYF.